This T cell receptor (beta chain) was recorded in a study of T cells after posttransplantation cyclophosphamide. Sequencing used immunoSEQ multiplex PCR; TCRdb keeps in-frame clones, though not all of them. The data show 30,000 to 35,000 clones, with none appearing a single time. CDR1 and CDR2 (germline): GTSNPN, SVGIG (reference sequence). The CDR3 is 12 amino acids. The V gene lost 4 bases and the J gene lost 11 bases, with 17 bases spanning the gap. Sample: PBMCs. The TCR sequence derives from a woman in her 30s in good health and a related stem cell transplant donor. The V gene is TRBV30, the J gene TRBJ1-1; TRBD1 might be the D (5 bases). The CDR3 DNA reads TGTGCCTGGAATCCGGGAGGGGTCGGCGCTTTCTTT. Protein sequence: CAWNPGGVGAFF.